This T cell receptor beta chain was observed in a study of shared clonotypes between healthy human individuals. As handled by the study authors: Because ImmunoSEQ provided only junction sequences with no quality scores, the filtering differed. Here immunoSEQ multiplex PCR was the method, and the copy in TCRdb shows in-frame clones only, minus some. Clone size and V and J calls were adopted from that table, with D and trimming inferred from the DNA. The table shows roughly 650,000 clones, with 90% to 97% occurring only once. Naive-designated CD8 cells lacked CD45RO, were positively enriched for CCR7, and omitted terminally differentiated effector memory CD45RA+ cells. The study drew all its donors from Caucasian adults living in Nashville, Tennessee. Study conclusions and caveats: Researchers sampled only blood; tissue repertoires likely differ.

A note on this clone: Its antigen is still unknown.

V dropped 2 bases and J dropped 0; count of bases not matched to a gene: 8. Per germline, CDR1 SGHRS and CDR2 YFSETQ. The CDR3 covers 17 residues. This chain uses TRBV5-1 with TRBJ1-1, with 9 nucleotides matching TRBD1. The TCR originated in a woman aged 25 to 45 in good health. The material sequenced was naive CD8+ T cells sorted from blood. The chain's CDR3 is CASSFGTGPGVNTEAFF. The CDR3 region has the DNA TGCGCCAGCAGCTTTGGGACAGGGCCGGGGGTGAACACTGAAGCTTTCTTT.